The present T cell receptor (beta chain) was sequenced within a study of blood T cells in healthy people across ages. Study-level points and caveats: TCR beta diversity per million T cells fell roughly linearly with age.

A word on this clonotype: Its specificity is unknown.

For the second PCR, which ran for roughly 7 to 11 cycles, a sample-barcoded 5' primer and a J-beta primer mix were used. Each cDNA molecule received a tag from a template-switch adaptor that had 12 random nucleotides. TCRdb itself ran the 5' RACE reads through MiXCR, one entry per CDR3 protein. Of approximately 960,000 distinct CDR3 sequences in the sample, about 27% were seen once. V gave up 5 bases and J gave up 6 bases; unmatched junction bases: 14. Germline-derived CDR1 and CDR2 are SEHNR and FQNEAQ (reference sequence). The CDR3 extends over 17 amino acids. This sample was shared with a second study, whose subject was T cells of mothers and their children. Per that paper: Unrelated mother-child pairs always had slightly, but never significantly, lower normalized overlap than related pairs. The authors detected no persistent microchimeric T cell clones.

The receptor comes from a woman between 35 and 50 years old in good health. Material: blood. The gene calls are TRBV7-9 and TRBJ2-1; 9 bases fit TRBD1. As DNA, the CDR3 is TGTGCCAGCAGCCCAAGAACCGGGACAGGGCGAAGCAATGAGCAGTTCTTC. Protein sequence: CASSPRTGTGRSNEQFF. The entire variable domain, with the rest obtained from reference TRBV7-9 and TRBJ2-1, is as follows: DTGVSQNPRHKITKRGQNVTFRCDPISEHNRLYWYRQTLGQGPEFLTYFQNEAQLEKSRLLSDRFSAERPKGSFSTLEIQRTEQGDSAMYLCASSPRTGTGRSNEQFFGPGTRLTVL.